This entry lists 31 T cell receptor beta chains sequenced from one sample in a study of blood T cell repertoires in COVID-19. Profiling relied on immunoSEQ multiplex PCR, and the TCRdb table lists in-frame clones only, not all of them. Here the sample spans about 270,000 clones, about 89% being singletons. Sequenced input: peripheral blood. These receptors all come from a man aged 40-50 years who had recovered from COVID-19.

This clone appeared a few times. The rearrangement uses TRBV9 and TRBJ1-4, with D possibly being TRBD1 (6 bases). V was trimmed by 3 bases and J by 5 bases, leaving 14 bases between them. This CDR3 contains 15 residues. In germline, CDR1 is SGDLS, CDR2 YYNGEE. CDR3 DNA: TGTGCCAGCAGCGAGTCCCAGGGGCGGAATGAAAAACTGTTTTTT. It codes for CASSESQGRNEKLFF.

V gene TRBV5-6 combines with J gene TRBJ2-7, with TRBD1 matching 12 bases. Germline V lookup: CDR1 SGHDT, CDR2 YYEEEE. CDR3 size: 14 residues. Trimming at V came to 4 bases and at J to 6 bases, leaving 5 bases not matched to a gene. The CDR3 DNA is TGTGCCAGCAGCCCCGGGACAGGGGGCCCCGAGCAGTACTTC. Protein product: CASSPGTGGPEQYF.

This clone has a single count. The chain has TRBV15 and TRBJ2-7, with D unclear. V lost 0 bases, J lost 5 bases, and 14 bases lay in between. The CDR3 covers 15 residues. The V gene's germline CDR1 is LNHNV and CDR2 YYDKDF (reference sequence). The CDR3 region is CATSRDGAPSNEQYF. CDR3 nucleotide sequence: TGTGCCACCAGCAGAGATGGAGCCCCCAGTAACGAGCAGTACTTC.

The chain joins TRBV7-7 to TRBJ2-5; D is possibly TRBD1 (6 bases). V shed 1 base and J shed 5 bases, with 11 bases lying between them. Germline assignment: CDR1 SSHAT and CDR2 FNYEAQ (reference sequence). This CDR3 is 14 amino acids long. The CDR3 loop is CASSLGQARETQYF. CDR3 in DNA: TGTGCCAGCAGCTTAGGACAGGCACGGGAGACCCAGTACTTC.

V and J are TRBV7-2 and TRBJ2-3, with 13 bases lining up with TRBD2. There are 19 residues in the CDR3. J lost 1 base, V lost 3 bases, and 10 bases had no gene match. Germline loops: CDR1 SGHTA, CDR2 FQGNSA. CDR3 in DNA: TGTGCCAGCAGCTTCCCCCGAACTAGCGGGGGGGACCGCACAGATACGCAGTATTTT. Protein product: CASSFPRTSGGDRTDTQYF.

The chain joins TRBV29-1 to TRBJ2-7; D is unclear. The CDR3 length is 11 residues. Germline V gene lookup returns CDR1 SQVTM and CDR2 ANQGSEA. Trimming took off 7 bases at V and 2 bases at J, with 9 bases between the two ends. The CDR3 here is CSAVSAYEQYF. For the CDR3, the DNA is TGCAGCGCCGTTAGTGCCTACGAGCAGTACTTC.

In its sample, this clone was seen once. The chain links TRBV9 to TRBJ2-3; D possibly corresponds to TRBD1 (6 bases). Per germline, CDR1 SGDLS and CDR2 YYNGEE. Trimming stripped 0 bases from V and 2 bases from J, with 13 bases between. The CDR3 consists of 16 residues. CDR3 residues: CASSVGAGVFTDTQYF. The CDR3 DNA follows: TGTGCCAGCAGCGTAGGGGCAGGGGTGTTCACAGATACGCAGTATTTT.

This chain connects TRBV2 to TRBJ2-5; 10 positions agree with TRBD1. This CDR3 spans 15 amino acids. Germline V gene lookup returns CDR1 SNHLY and CDR2 FYNNEI. Trimming at V came to 4 bases and at J to 2 bases, leaving 4 bases not matched to a gene. CDR3 residues: CASSGDRGQQETQYF. The CDR3 region has the DNA TGTGCCAGCAGTGGTGACAGGGGGCAACAAGAGACCCAGTACTTC.

This clone was seen a single time. This CDR3 reads CAWSETGQETQYF. CDR3 sequence (DNA): TGTGCCTGGAGTGAGACAGGTCAAGAGACCCAGTACTTC. This chain joins TRBV30 and TRBJ2-5, with D perhaps matching TRBD1 (6 bases). The CDR3 extends over 13 amino acids. CDR1 is GTSNPN, CDR2 SVGIG, per germline (reference sequence). V was trimmed by 1 base and J by 2 bases, leaving 8 bases between them.

CDR3 coding DNA: TGTGCCAGCAGCACCCCTAGTCCAGATACGCAGTATTTT. It yields the protein CASSTPSPDTQYF. The chain combines TRBV7-2 with TRBJ2-3; D is unresolved. This CDR3 contains 13 residues. The germline CDR1 and CDR2 sequences are SGHTA and FQGNSA. V lost 5 bases and J lost 4, with 10 bases in between.

The J gene is TRBJ2-7, the V gene TRBV20-1; 8 bases are a match to TRBD1. CDR3 length equals 15 residues. Germline lookup yields CDR1 DFQATT and CDR2 SNEGSKA (reference sequence). The V gene end was trimmed by 3 bases and the J gene end by 2 bases; junction bases not matched to a gene: 9. Here the CDR3 reads CSASDLQGATYEQYF. The CDR3 nucleotides read TGCAGTGCTAGTGATCTGCAGGGGGCTACCTACGAGCAGTACTTC.

The chain carries TRBV7-2 and TRBJ1-1; D is perhaps TRBD1 (5 bases). This CDR3 comprises 14 residues. Looked up from germline, CDR1 is SGHTA and CDR2 is FQGNSA. V was trimmed by 6 bases and J by 0 bases, leaving 11 bases between them. The CDR3 nucleotides read TGTGCCAGCAGTAGACAGTTCATGAACACTGAAGCTTTCTTT. Translating gives CASSRQFMNTEAFF.

In its sample, this clone was seen once. In DNA, the CDR3 is TGTGCCAGCAGTTTCCGGACAGGGCACACCGGGGAGCTGTTTTTT. Translation gives CASSFRTGHTGELFF. The V gene is TRBV7-2, the J gene TRBJ2-2; the match to TRBD1 covers 8 bases. CDR3 length: 15 residues. V shed 6 bases, J shed 3 bases, and the junction held 6 bases outside the gene matches. Germline V CDR1 and CDR2: SGHTA, FQGNSA.

This clone was picked up a small number of times. The gene calls are TRBV6-5 and TRBJ2-1; 7 positions agree with TRBD2. Germline assignment: CDR1 MNHEY and CDR2 SVGAGI. The V gene end was trimmed by 2 bases and the J gene end by 4 bases; junction bases not matched to a gene: 5. There are 15 residues in the CDR3. CDR3 loop: CASSYGPAGYNEQFF. CDR3 coding DNA: TGTGCCAGCAGTTACGGTCCAGCGGGGTACAATGAGCAGTTCTTC.

The V and J genes are TRBV5-1 and TRBJ2-5, with TRBD2 matching 7 bases. Trimming cost V 5 bases and J 5 bases; bases outside gene matches: 12. CDR1 is SGHRS, CDR2 YFSETQ, per germline. This CDR3 spans 15 amino acids. CDR3 DNA: TGCGCCAGCAGACCATGGACTAGTCAGTCTGAGACCCAGTACTTC. This codes for CASRPWTSQSETQYF.

The gene calls are TRBV11-2 and TRBJ2-3; 12 nucleotides line up with TRBD2. CDR1 is SGHAT and CDR2 is FQNNGV in the germline V gene. This CDR3 spans 18 amino acids. Losses at the gene ends were 2 bases for V and 1 base for J; bases not matched to a gene: 7. CDR3 sequence: CASSLRVLAGGRTDTQYF. Written as DNA, the CDR3 is TGTGCCAGCAGCTTAAGGGTACTAGCGGGGGGACGCACAGATACGCAGTATTTT.

This clone has only one observation. J is TRBJ2-7 and V is TRBV12-5; no clear D gene. Trimming pared 5 bases from V and 0 bases from J, leaving 5 bases between. Germline CDR1 and CDR2: LGHNT and FRNRAP. The CDR3 runs to 12 residues. The CDR3 protein is CASGPHSYEQYF. The CDR3 DNA follows: TGTGCTAGTGGTCCCCACTCCTACGAGCAGTACTTC.

Written as DNA, the CDR3 is TGTGCCAGTAGTATTAGGGGACAGGGGCTGGGCGCCTACGAGCAGTACTTC. Amino acid sequence: CASSIRGQGLGAYEQYF. The chain has TRBV19 and TRBJ2-7; TRBD1 matches 10 bases. The CDR3 length is 17 residues. Germline CDR1 is LNHDA and CDR2 is SQIVND (reference sequence). After removal of 3 bases from V and 2 bases from J, the junction contained 10 bases not matched to a gene.

This chain uses TRBV4-3 with TRBJ2-1; no reliable D call. The CDR3 spans 15 residues. V lost 6 bases, J lost 0 bases, and 12 bases lay in between. Germline V gene lookup returns CDR1 LGHNA and CDR2 YSLEER. This CDR3 is CASSRTVDSYNEQFF. The CDR3 DNA reads TGCGCCAGCAGTCGCACAGTGGACTCCTACAATGAGCAGTTCTTC.

This chain links TRBV7-9 with TRBJ1-1; D possibly corresponds to TRBD1 (5 bases). The germline V gene has CDR1 SEHNR and CDR2 FQNEAQ (reference sequence). The CDR3 totals 14 residues. Trimming took 6 bases from V and 1 from J, leaving 12 bases between them. This chain's CDR3 is CASSGNQGNTEAFF. The CDR3 DNA reads as TGTGCCAGCAGTGGGAATCAGGGGAACACTGAAGCTTTCTTT.

The CDR3 DNA is TGTGCCAGCAGTTACACGACAGAATATGGCTACACCTTC. Encoded protein: CASSYTTEYGYTF. The chain carries TRBV6-5 and TRBJ1-2, with TRBD1 as a possible D gene (5 bases). The germline gives CDR1 MNHEY, CDR2 SVGAGI. The CDR3 covers 13 residues. Trimming took 2 bases from V and 5 from J, leaving 9 bases between them.

This chain uses TRBV7-2 with TRBJ2-7; 7 positions agree with TRBD2. Per the germline V gene, CDR1 is SGHTA and CDR2 is FQGNSA. V shed 2 bases and J 5 bases; nucleotides not matched to a gene: 9. This CDR3 region has 15 residues. The CDR3 region is CASSLTSDKGHEQYF. In DNA form, the CDR3 reads TGTGCCAGCAGCTTAACTAGCGACAAAGGCCACGAGCAGTACTTC. Full variable domain (missing parts from reference TRBV7-2 and TRBJ2-7): GAGVSQSPSNKVTEKGKDVELRCDPISGHTALYWYRQSLGQGLEFLIYFQGNSAPDKSGLPSDRFSAERTGGSVSTLTIQRTQQEDSAVYLCASSLTSDKGHEQYFGPGTRLTVT.

To note about this clone: One end of the junction does not line up with germline, which may come from a read error. V is TRBV10-3 and J is TRBJ2-2, with TRBD1 matching 10 bases. Germline CDR1 is ENHRY and CDR2 is SYGVKD. There are 15 residues in the CDR3. The CDR3 bases are TGTGCCATCAATACGGACAGGGGGAACCCCGGGGAGCTGTTTTTT. Its translation: CAINTDRGNPGELFF.

This sequence joins TRBV7-8 and TRBJ1-5, with D unresolved. The CDR3 has 17 amino acids. Germline values: CDR1 SGHVS, CDR2 FQNEAQ. Trimming took 1 base from V and 2 from J, leaving 15 bases between them. CDR3 loop: CASSLGTRSDGNQPQHF. CDR3 nucleotides: TGTGCCAGCAGCTTAGGGACTCGCTCGGACGGCAATCAGCCCCAGCATTTT.

The genes are TRBV6-5 and TRBJ2-2, with 7 bases aligning to TRBD1. Per germline, CDR1 MNHEY and CDR2 SVGAGI. The CDR3 runs to 15 residues. J was trimmed by 5 bases and V by 4 bases; bases with no gene match: 7. CDR3 protein: CASSLGQLETGELFF. The CDR3 DNA reads TGTGCCAGCAGTTTGGGACAGCTGGAAACCGGGGAGCTGTTTTTT.

The genes are TRBV25-1 and TRBJ1-1; D remains ambiguous. The CDR3 spans 14 residues. Trimming pared 2 bases from V and 6 bases from J, leaving 13 bases between. Germline V gene lookup returns CDR1 MGHDK and CDR2 SYGVNS. This CDR3 reads CASSEARVEAEAFF. Written as DNA, the CDR3 is TGTGCCAGCAGTGAAGCCCGGGTTGAGGCTGAAGCTTTCTTT.

V gene TRBV18 combines with J gene TRBJ2-5, with D unclear. The CDR3 length is 15 residues. From germline, CDR1 is KGHSH and CDR2 LQKENI. V lost 2 bases, J lost 0 bases, and 10 bases lay in between. CDR3 sequence: CASSPFLGDQETQYF. The CDR3 DNA follows: TGTGCCAGCTCACCATTTCTAGGAGACCAAGAGACCCAGTACTTC.

This chain joins TRBV7-2 and TRBJ1-3; D is uncertain. Germline V gives CDR1 SGHTA, CDR2 FQGNSA. V lost 0 bases and J lost 3, with 18 bases in between. The CDR3 totals 18 residues. CDR3 residues: CASSLALAHNSYGNTIYF. CDR3 sequence (DNA): TGTGCCAGCAGCTTAGCGCTGGCCCATAATTCGTATGGAAACACCATATATTTT.

The chain links TRBV4-3 to TRBJ1-2; D is unclear. V dropped 0 bases and J dropped 4 bases, with 6 bases sitting between them. Germline values: CDR1 LGHNA, CDR2 YSLEER. The CDR3 sequence is 13 residues long. In DNA form, the CDR3 reads TGCGCCAGCAGCCAAGATAATTCCTATGGCTACACCTTC. Its translation: CASSQDNSYGYTF.

This chain uses TRBV5-4 with TRBJ2-7, with 10 bases lining up with TRBD2. Trimming removed 4 bases from V and 5 bases from J; junction bases left unmatched: 12. The CDR3 sequence is 16 residues long. In germline, CDR1 is SGHNT, CDR2 YYREEE (reference sequence). In nucleotides, the CDR3 is TGTGCCAGCAGCAGAAGCCCACTAGCGGGAACGAACGAGCAGTACTTC. The encoded protein is CASSRSPLAGTNEQYF.

The chain links TRBV6-2 or TRBV6-3 to TRBJ2-2; 8 bases agree with TRBD2. Trimming at V came to 5 bases and at J to 1 base, leaving 3 bases not matched to a gene. The CDR3 has 15 residues. In germline, CDR1 is MNHEY, CDR2 SVGEGT. The CDR3 bases are TGTGCCAGCAGTAGGCTAGCGGGGAACACCGGGGAGCTGTTTTTT. Protein product: CASSRLAGNTGELFF.